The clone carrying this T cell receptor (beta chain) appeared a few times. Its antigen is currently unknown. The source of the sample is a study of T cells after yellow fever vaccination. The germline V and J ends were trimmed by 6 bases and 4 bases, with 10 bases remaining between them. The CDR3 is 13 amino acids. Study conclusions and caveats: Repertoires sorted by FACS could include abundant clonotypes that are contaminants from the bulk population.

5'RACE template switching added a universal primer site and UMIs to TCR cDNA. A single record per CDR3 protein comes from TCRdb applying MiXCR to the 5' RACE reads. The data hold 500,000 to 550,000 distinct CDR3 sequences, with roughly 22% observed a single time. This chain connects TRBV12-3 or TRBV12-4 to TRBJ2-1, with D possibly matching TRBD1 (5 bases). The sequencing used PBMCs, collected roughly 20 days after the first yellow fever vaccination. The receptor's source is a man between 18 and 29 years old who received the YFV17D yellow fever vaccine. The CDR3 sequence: CASSGQLYNEQFF. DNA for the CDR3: TGTGCCAGCAGCGGACAACTATACAATGAGCAGTTCTTC.